Reported below is one T cell receptor (beta chain). Its antigen remains unidentified. This sample is drawn from a study of T-cell reconstitution after alpha-beta-depleted transplantation in children. Study outcomes and limitations: Day-60 TCRbeta diversity that was high in some patients was derived from surviving recipient T cells and thymic progenitors. Approximately two months post-transplant, alpha-beta T cells reportedly originated from several hundred expanded graft clones. Newly generated T cells supplied most T-cell counts and diversity one year post-transplant.

During its preparation, the TCRbeta library received unique molecular identifiers. TCRdb fed the PCR reads into MiXCR, producing one record per CDR3 protein. The table lists roughly 310,000 distinct CDR3 sequences, 23% of them singletons. The CDR3 spans 19 residues. V lost 8 bases to trimming and J lost 3 bases; unmatched junction nucleotides: 18. Per the germline V gene, CDR1 is SNHLY and CDR2 is FYNNEI. This chain joins TRBV2 and TRBJ2-3, with 12 bases that match TRBD2. The TCR comes from a male patient younger than 18 who had a stem cell transplant for acute lymphoblastic leukemia, so the T cells may come from the graft donor. Sequencing was performed on PBMCs, mostly from graft donor cells, taken 180 days after TCRalphabeta/CD19-depleted stem cell transplant. The CDR3 coding sequence is TGTGCCAGCGGACCGGGACTAGCGGGTTTCTCTCCCCGGACAGATACGCAGTATTTT. Translated, it gives CASGPGLAGFSPRTDTQYF.